These T cell receptor beta chains were read from a single sample in a study of CD4 and CD8 cells across lung adenocarcinoma regions. In TCRdb, the PCR reads were re-called with MiXCR into one record per CDR3 protein. The repertoire holds some 25,000 distinct CDR3 sequences, with about half as singletons. Sequenced: CD8+ T cells from the center of a lung tumor. These receptors originate from a male donor with lung adenocarcinoma. The CD4 and CD8 labels of this study may be unreliable. Each CDR3 is given with its conserved first and last residue.

j_call v_call cdr3_aa
TRBJ1-3 TRBV15 CATSREGWGNTIYF
TRBJ1-2 TRBV27 CASSPRQGLRGYTF
TRBJ2-3 TRBV6-1 CASRASRGGTPDTQYF
TRBJ2-1 TRBV7-2 CASSPAGRVETQFF
TRBJ1-2 TRBV7-2 CASSLGGGGAGYGYTF
. TRBV25-1 CASRETGAKDTQYF
TRBJ2-4 TRBV7-6 CASSLRFSASGAHPNTQYF
TRBJ2-3 TRBV6-1 CASRAGGSKNTQYF
TRBJ2-6 TRBV28 CASRTSGANVLTF
TRBJ2-7 TRBV11-2 CASSLNSQGSYEQYF
TRBJ2-4 TRBV24-1 CASGTGLCATNIQYF
TRBJ2-3 TRBV6-1 CASSEAGMWVKNIQYF
TRBJ1-1 TRBV4-1 CASSGRDRGRAEAFF
. TRBV27 CASSLDSYEQYF
TRBJ2-1 TRBV6-1 CASSETGTCGTNEQFF
TRBJ1-4 TRBV4-1 CASSQDPGINEKLFF
. TRBV11-2 CASSRLAGVGETQYF
. TRBV7-2 CASSLWETQFF
TRBJ2-3 TRBV4-2 CASGSTSEAVTQYF
TRBJ2-1 TRBV11-2 CASSPPLAGVRNEQFF
. TRBV6-1 CASSLAGGPSYEQYF
TRBJ1-1 TRBV7-8 CASSRREGGAEAFF
TRBJ1-4 TRBV6-5 CASSYSFFGTGGEKLFF
TRBJ2-1 TRBV6-1 CASSQTSAEQFF
TRBJ2-3 TRBV9 CASRARESETQYF
TRBJ1-4 TRBV25-1 CASSGAGNLGEKLFF
TRBJ2-2 TRBV24-1 CATSDHRDANTGELFF
. TRBV10-3 CVHGMRTGEQYF
. TRBV6-1 CASRVSGLGAKNMQYF
TRBJ2-5 TRBV7-2 CASSTGGGYNEQYF
TRBJ1-5 TRBV30 CAWSRSNQPQHF
TRBJ2-1 TRBV10-1 CASSGTTASYNEQFF